Detailed here is one TCR beta chain. Antigen specificity is unknown. This sample is part of a study of regulatory T cells in long-lasting Graves disease. In building TCR beta libraries, iRepertoire HTBI primers were used together with Arm-PCR of CDR3 regions. From the multiplex PCR reads, TCRdb called clonotypes with MiXCR, one entry per CDR3 protein. Here the sample spans about 200,000 distinct CDR3 sequences, approximately 16% being singletons. Whole-study results and caveats: Repertoires from persistent disease leaned toward TRBV28, TRBJ1-2 and TRBJ2-5.

Time point indicated: newly diagnosed GD, antithyroid drugs for less than 3 months. PBMC RNA was the source of the TCR library. The source of the patients was an endocrinology department in Xi'an, China. Germline V CDR1 and CDR2: LNHDA, SQIVND (reference sequence). This CDR3 is built from 14 residues. Trimming at V came to 3 bases and at J to 9 bases, leaving 9 bases not matched to a gene. This chain links TRBV19 with TRBJ2-5, with 8 bases aligning to TRBD1. The clonotype was recovered from a female donor with Graves disease. The source was peripheral blood mononuclear cells (PBMCs), collected at new diagnosis, from a patient treated with antithyroid drugs. The CDR3 loop reads CASSIVGQGAAQYF. The CDR3 DNA reads TGTGCCAGTAGTATCGTGGGGCAGGGGGCCGCCCAGTACTTC. The full variable domain, with the rest looked up from reference TRBV19 and TRBJ2-5, is DGGITQSPKYLFRKEGQNVTLSCEQNLNHDAMYWYRQDPGQGLRLIYYSQIVNDFQKGDIAEGYSVSREKKESFPLTVTSAQKNPTAFYLCASSIVGQGAAQYFGPGTRLLVL.